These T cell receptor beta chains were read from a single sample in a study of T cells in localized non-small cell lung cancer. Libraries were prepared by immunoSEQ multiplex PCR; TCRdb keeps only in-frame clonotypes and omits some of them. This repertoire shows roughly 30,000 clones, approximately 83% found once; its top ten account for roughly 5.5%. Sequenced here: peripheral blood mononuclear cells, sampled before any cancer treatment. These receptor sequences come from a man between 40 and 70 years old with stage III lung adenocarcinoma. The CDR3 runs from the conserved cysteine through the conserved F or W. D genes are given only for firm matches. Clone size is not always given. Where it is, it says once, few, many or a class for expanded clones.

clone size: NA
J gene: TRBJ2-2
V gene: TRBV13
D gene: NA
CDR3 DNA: TGTGCCAGCAGCCCCCAGGGGCTGCACACCGGGGAGCTGTTTTTT
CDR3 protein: CASSPQGLHTGELFF

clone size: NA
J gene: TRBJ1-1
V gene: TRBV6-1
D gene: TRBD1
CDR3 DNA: TGTGCCAGCAGTGGGACAGGGGGCGCGTATGAAGCTTTCTTT
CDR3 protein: CASSGTGGAYEAFF

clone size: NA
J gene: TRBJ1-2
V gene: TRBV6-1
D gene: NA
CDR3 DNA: TGTGCCAGCAGCTGGGGGGCGAACTATGGCTACACCTTC
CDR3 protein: CASSWGANYGYTF

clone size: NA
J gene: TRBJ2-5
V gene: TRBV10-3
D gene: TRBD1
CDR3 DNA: TGTGCCATCAGGGGACAGAGCACGGAGACCCAGTACTTC
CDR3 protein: CAIRGQSTETQYF

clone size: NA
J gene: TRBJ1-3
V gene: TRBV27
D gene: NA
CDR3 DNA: TGTGCCAGCAGTTTATATTCGGGAAACACCATATATTTT
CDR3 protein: CASSLYSGNTIYF

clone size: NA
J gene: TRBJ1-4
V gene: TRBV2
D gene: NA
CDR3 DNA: TGTGCCAGCAGTTTAACAACTCTCCGACAGTATAATGAAAAACTGTTTTTT
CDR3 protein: CASSLTTLRQYNEKLFF

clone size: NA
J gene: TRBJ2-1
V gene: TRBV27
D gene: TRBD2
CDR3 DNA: TGTGCCAGCAGTCGCGAAATCGGGACTAGCCATGAGCAGTTCTTC
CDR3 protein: CASSREIGTSHEQFF

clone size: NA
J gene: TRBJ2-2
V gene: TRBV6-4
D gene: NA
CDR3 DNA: TGTGCCACGGGACGGAACACCGGGGAGCTGTTTTTT
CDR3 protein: CATGRNTGELFF

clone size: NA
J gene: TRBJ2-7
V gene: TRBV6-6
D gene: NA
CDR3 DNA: TGTGCCAGCAGTTACTTAGATGGACGGTCCTACGAGCAGTACTTC
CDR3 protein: CASSYLDGRSYEQYF

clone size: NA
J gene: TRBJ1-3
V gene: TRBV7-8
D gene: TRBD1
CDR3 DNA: TGTGCCAGCAGCTTAGTCGAGACAGGGAACACCATATATTTT
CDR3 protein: CASSLVETGNTIYF

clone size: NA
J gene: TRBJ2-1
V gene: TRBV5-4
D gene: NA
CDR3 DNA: TGTGCCAGCAGCTTACGCTCAGGGTGGGGGCAGCAGTTCTTC
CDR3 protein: CASSLRSGWGQQFF

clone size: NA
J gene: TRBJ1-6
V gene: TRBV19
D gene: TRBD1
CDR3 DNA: TGTGCCAGTGACTCCAGGGGGTACGGGGCACCCCTCCACTTT
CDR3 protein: CASDSRGYGAPLHF

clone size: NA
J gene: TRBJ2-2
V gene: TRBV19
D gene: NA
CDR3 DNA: TGTGCCAGTAGTATTATGGGGGCCGGGACCGGGGAGCTGTTTTTT
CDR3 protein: CASSIMGAGTGELFF

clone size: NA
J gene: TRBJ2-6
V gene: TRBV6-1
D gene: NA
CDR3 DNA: TGTGCCAGCAGTGATCCCCGGGCCTCTGGGGCCAACGTCCTGACTTTC
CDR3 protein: CASSDPRASGANVLTF

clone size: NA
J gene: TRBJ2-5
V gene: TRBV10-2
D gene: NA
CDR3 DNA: TGCGCCAGCAGTGAACGGGGCCCCCAAGAGACCCAGTACTTC
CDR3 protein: CASSERGPQETQYF

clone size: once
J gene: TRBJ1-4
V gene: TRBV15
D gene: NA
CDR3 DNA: TGTGCCACCAGCTACCGGACGGGTGGAGAAAAACTGTTTTTT
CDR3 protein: CATSYRTGGEKLFF

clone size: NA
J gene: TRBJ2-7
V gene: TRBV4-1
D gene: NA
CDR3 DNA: TGCGCCAGCAGCCCACAATACCAGGCTACCTCCTACGAGCAGTACTTC
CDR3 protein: CASSPQYQATSYEQYF

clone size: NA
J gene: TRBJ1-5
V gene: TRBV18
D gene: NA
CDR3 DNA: TGTGCCAGCTCACCCCAGGGGTCCAATCAGCCCCAGCATTTT
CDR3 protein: CASSPQGSNQPQHF

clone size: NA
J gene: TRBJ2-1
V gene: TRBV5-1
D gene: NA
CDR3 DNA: TGCGCCAGCAGTTCCTTAGACTCTCTTGGCAATGAGCAGTTCTTC
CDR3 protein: CASSSLDSLGNEQFF

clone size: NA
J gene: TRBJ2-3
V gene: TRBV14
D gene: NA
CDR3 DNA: TGTGCCAGCAGCCTTGGTGTCCAAGATACGCAGTATTTT
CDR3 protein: CASSLGVQDTQYF

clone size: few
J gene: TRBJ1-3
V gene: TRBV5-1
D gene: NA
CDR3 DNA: TGCGCCAGCTCGGCCGCCAGCTCTGGAAACACCATATATTTT
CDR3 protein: CASSAASSGNTIYF

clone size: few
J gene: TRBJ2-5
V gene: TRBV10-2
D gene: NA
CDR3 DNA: TGCGCCAGCAGTGAGTCTGGGATAGCGTACCAAGAGACCCAGTACTTC
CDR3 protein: CASSESGIAYQETQYF

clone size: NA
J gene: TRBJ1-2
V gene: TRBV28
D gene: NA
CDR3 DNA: TGTGCCAGCAGTTTATACAGGACGGGTAATGGCTACACCTTC
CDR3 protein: CASSLYRTGNGYTF

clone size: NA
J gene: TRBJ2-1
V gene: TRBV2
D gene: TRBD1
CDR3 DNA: TGTGCCAGCAGGGGGGACAGGGGCTCCTACAATGAGCAGTTCTTC
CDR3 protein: CASRGDRGSYNEQFF

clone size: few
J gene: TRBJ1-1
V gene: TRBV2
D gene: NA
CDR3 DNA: TGTGCCAGCAGTGGACAGTGGACTGAAGCTTTCTTT
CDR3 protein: CASSGQWTEAFF

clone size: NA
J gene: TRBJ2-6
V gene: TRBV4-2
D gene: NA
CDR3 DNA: TGTGCCAGCAGCCAAGATCACCCCGGAGGGGCCAACGTCCTGACTTTC
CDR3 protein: CASSQDHPGGANVLTF

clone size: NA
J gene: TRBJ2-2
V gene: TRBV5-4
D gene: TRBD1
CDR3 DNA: TGTGCCAGCAGCTTGCCTTCAGGACAGGGCCACACCGGGGAGCTGTTTTTT
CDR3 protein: CASSLPSGQGHTGELFF

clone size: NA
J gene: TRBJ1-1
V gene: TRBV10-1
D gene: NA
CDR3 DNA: TGCGCCAGCAGGTTGAACTTGAACACTGAAGCTTTCTTT
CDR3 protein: CASRLNLNTEAFF

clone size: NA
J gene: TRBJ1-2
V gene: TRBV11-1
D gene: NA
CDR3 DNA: TGTGCCAGCAGCCCAACAGAGACCTATGGCTACACCTTC
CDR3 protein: CASSPTETYGYTF

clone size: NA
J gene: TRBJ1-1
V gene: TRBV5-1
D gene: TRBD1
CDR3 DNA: TGCGCCAGCAGCTACCGGACAGGGGGAATTACTGAAGCTTTCTTT
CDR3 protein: CASSYRTGGITEAFF

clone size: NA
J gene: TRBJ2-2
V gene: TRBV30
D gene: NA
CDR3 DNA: TGTGCCTGGAGGAGACTAGCGAACACCGGGGAGCTGTTTTTT
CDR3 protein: CAWRRLANTGELFF

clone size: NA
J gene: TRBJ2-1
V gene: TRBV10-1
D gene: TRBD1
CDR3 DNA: TGCGCCAGCAGTGAACAGGGGGCAAGTGAGCAGTTCTTC
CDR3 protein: CASSEQGASEQFF

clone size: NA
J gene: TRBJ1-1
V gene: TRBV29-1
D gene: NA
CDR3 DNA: TGCAGCGTTGCCGTACAGGAGAACACTGAAGCTTTCTTT
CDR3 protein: CSVAVQENTEAFF

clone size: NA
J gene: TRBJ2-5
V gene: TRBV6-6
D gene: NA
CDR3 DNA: TGTGCCAGCAGCTTCCCCACCCAGGGGCCAGAGACCCAGTACTTC
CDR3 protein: CASSFPTQGPETQYF

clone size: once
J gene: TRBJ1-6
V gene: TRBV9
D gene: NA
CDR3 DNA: TGTGCCAGCAGCATCGGAGTTGATAATTCACCCCTCCACTTT
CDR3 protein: CASSIGVDNSPLHF

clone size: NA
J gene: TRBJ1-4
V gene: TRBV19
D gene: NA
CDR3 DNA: TGTGCCACCCGGACAGTCGGGGCTGAAAAACTGTTTTTT
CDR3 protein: CATRTVGAEKLFF

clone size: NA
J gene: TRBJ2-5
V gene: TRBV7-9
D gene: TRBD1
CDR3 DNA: TGTGCCAGCAGCTTAGTAGGACAGGGGTTGGAGACCCAGTACTTC
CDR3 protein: CASSLVGQGLETQYF

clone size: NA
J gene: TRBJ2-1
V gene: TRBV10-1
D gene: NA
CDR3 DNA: TGCGCCAGCAGTGTTTCCAGGGGAGCCTACAATGAGCAGTTCTTC
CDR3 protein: CASSVSRGAYNEQFF

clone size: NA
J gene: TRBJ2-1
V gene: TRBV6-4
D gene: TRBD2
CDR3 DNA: TGTGCCAGCAGCCCTAGCGGGAGGGCCCGGAACAATGAGCAGTTCTTC
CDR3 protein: CASSPSGRARNNEQFF

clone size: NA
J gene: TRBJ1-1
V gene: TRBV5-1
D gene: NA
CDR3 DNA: TGCGCCAGCAGCTTCTCCGATAACACTGAAGCTTTCTTT
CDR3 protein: CASSFSDNTEAFF

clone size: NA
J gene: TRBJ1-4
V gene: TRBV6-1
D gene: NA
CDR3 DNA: TGTGCCAGCACAAGACAGATTAATGAAAAACTGTTTTTT
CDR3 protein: CASTRQINEKLFF

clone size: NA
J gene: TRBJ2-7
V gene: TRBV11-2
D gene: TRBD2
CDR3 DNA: TGTGCCAGCAGCGGGGGACTAGCGGGGGCCTACGAGCAGTACTTC
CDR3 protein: CASSGGLAGAYEQYF

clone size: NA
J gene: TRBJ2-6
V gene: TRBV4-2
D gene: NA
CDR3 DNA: TGTGCCAGCAGAACGGCTGACTCTGGGGCCAACGTCCTGACTTTC
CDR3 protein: CASRTADSGANVLTF

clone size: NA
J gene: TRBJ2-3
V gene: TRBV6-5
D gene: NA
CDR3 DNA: TGTGCCAGCAGACAATTTGACTACACAGATACGCAGTATTTT
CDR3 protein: CASRQFDYTDTQYF

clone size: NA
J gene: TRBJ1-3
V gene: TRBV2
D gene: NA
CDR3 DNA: TGTGCCAGCAGTGATGAGGGGGCTGGAAACACCATATATTTT
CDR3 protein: CASSDEGAGNTIYF

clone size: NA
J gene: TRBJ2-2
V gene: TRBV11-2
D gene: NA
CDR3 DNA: TGTGCCAGCAGGCTATACACCGGGGAGCTGTTTTTT
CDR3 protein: CASRLYTGELFF

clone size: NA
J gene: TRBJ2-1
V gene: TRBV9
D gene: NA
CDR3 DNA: TGTGCCAGCAGCTCCTGGGGGCCCTACAATGAGCAGTTCTTC
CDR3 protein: CASSSWGPYNEQFF

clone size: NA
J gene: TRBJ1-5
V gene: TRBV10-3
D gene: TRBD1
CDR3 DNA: TGTGCCATCAGTGAGTCGCAGGGGGGAAATCAGCCCCAGCATTTT
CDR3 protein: CAISESQGGNQPQHF

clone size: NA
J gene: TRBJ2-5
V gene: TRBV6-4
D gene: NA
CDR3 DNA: TGTGCCAGCAGTGCCCAAGAGACCCAGTACTTC
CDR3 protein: CASSAQETQYF

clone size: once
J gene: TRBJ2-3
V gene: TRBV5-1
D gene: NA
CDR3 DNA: TGCGCCAGCAGCTTGGAACCCGGGACACCTTTCACAGATACGCAGTATTTT
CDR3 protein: CASSLEPGTPFTDTQYF

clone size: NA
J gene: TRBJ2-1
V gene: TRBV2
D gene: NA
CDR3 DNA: TGTGCCAGCAGTGAAGAGGAGGATCCCCACTTGGTTTTGGGCAATGAGCAGTTCTTC
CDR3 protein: CASSEEEDPHLVLGNEQFF

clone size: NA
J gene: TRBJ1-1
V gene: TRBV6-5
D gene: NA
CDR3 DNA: TGTGCCAGCAGTTACAACCCCACCATGAACACTGAAGCTTTCTTT
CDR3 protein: CASSYNPTMNTEAFF

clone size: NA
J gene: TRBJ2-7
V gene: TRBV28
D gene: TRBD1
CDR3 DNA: TGTGCCAGCATACCGTCCGGGACAGGCTACGAGCAGTACTTC
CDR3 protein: CASIPSGTGYEQYF

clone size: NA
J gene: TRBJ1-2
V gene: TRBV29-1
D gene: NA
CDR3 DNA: TGCAGCGTTTTGTCGGCGGTCTATGGCTACACCTTC
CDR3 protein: CSVLSAVYGYTF

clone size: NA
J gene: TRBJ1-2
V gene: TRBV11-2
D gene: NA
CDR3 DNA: TGTGCCAGCAGCCCCGTCGTCGTGGGGGCGCTTTGGTATGGCTACACCTTC
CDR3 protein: CASSPVVVGALWYGYTF

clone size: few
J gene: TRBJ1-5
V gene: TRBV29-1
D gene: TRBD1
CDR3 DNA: TGCAGCGTTTGTACAGGGGACATCAATCAGCCCCAGCATTTT
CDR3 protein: CSVCTGDINQPQHF

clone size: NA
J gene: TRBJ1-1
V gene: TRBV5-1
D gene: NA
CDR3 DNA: TGCGCCAGCAAGGCCGGAGGTTACAGTGAAGCTTTCTTT
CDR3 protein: CASKAGGYSEAFF